Sequencing of this TCR beta chain was carried out in a study of cytomegalovirus exposure and HLA in healthy donors. Primers for the PCR totalled 60 Vbeta and 13 Jbeta. TCRdb's table, derived via immunoSEQ multiplex PCR, lists solely in-frame clones and lacks some. The table lists fewer than 200,000 clones, over 60% of them singletons, with 1.5% in the top ten. This CDR3 is 13 amino acids long. The germline V and J ends were trimmed by 3 bases and 8 bases, with 13 bases remaining between them. Germline CDR1 WNHNN, CDR2 SYGVQD (reference sequence). This chain links TRBV10-1 with TRBJ1-2, with D hard to call. The TCR was taken from a girl under 18 in good health and CMV-seronegative. The source material was PBMCs. CDR3 in DNA: TGCGCCAGCAGTGATGAAGGCGGCATGGGCTACACCTTC. This translates into CASSDEGGMGYTF.